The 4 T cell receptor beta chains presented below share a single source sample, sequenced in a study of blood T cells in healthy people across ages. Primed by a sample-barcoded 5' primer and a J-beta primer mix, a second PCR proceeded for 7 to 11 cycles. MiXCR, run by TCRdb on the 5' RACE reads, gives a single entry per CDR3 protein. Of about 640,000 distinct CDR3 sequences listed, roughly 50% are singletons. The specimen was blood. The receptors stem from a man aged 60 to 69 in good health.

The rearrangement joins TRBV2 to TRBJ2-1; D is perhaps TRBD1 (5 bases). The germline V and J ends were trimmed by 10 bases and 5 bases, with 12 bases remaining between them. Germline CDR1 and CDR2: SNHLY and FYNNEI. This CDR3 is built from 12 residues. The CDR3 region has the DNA TGTGCCACAAGCCCGACAGACAATGAGCAGTTCTTC. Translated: CATSPTDNEQFF. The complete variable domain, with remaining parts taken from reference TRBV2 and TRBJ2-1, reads EPEVTQTPSHQVTQMGQEVILRCVPISNHLYFYWYRQILGQKVEFLVSFYNNEISEKSEIFDDQFSVERPDGSNFTLKIRSTKLEDSAMYFCATSPTDNEQFFGPGTRLTVL.

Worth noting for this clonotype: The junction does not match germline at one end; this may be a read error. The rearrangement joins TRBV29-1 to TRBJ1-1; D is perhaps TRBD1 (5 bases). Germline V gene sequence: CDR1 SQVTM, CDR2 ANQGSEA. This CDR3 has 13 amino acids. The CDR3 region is CSVEAGLNTGAFF. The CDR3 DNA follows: TGCAGCGTTGAAGCAGGGTTGAACACTGGAGCTTTCTTT.

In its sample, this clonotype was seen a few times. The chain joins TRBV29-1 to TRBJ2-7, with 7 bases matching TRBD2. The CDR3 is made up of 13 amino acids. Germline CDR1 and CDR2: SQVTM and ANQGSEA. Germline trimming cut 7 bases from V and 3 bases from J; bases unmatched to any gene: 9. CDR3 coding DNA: TGCAGCGCCTCGTCGGGAGGAGTCTACGAGCAGTACTTC. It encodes CSASSGGVYEQYF.

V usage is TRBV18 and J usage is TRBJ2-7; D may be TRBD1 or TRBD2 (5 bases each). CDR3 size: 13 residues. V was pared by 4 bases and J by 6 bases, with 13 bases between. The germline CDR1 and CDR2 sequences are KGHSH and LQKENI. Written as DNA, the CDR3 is TGTGCCAGCTCACTCCGGGACGGCTGCGAGCAGTACTTC. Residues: CASSLRDGCEQYF.